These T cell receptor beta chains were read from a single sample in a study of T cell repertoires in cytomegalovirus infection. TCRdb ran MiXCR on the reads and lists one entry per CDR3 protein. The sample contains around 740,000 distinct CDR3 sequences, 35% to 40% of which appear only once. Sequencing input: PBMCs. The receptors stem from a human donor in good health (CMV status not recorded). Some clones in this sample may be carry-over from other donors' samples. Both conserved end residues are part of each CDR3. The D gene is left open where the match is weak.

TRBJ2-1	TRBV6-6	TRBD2	CASSDVAGDDEQFF
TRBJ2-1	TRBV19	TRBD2	CASSIPTSGSRAEEQFF
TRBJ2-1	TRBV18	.	CASSPSRTSGNEQFF
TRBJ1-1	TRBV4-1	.	CASSQRGVATEAFF
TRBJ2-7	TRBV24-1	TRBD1	CATSDLLAGQGAYEQYF
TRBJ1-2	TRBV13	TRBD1	CASSSKADRASYGYTF
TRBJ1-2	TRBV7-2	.	CASSFLPHGRNYGYTF
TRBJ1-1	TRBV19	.	CASSLQGQAMNTEAFF
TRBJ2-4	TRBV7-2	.	CASNPGRGSALAKNIQYF
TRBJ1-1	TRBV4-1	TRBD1	CASSRDSALNTEDFF
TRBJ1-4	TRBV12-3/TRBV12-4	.	CASRGGPGTNEKLFF
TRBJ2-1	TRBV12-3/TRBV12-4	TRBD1	CASIDRGSSYNEQFF
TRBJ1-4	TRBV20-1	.	CSGGSTNEKLFF
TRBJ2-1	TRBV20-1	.	CSAVPPLLWTDNEQFF
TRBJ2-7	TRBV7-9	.	CASSHYPTDEQYF
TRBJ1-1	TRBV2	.	CASSEGGTGGTEAFF
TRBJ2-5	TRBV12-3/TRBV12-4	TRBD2	CASGPGTSEETQYF
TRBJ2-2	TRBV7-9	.	CASSWDSQRNTGELFF
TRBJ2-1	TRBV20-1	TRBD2	CSAPALAGGNEQFF
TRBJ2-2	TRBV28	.	CASSRTGEVPGELFF
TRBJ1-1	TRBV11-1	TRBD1	CASSFVDRAGTEAFF
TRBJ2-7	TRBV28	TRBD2	CASPPTSGSSYEQYF